The 23 T cell receptor beta chains below come from one sample, sequenced in a study of cytomegalovirus exposure and HLA in healthy donors. The PCR was carried out with 60 Vbeta primers and 13 Jbeta primers. TCRdb's copy holds only in-frame clones and misses some; the assay was immunoSEQ multiplex PCR. The sample consists of more than 150,000 clones, around three quarters of them appearing once. Input material: PBMCs. The source is a woman aged 25 to 39 in good health and CMV-seronegative.

The V call is TRBV21-1, the J call TRBJ2-6; TRBD1 reflects the table's D call only, with no check against the DNA. TRBV21-1 is marked as a pseudogene. The length of the CDR3 is 15 residues. The CDR3 is CASKVRVSGANVLTF. CDR3 in DNA: TGTGCCAGCAAGGTCAGGGTATCTGGGGCCAACGTCCTGACTTTC.

Points on this clone: Other nucleotide sequences in the sample specify the same CDR3. This chain links TRBV30 with TRBJ1-2; 7 positions match TRBD1. From germline, CDR1 is GTSNPN and CDR2 SVGIG (reference sequence). CDR3 size: 16 residues. J gave up 5 bases and V 3 bases, and 15 bases lay outside the gene matches. The CDR3 DNA sequence: TGTGCCTGGAGCCTTACAGGGGCAACTTCCTATTATGGCTACACCTTC. Its protein product is CAWSLTGATSYYGYTF.

The chain employs TRBV7-8 and TRBJ1-2; 8 positions match TRBD1. With V trimmed by 3 bases and J by 8 bases, 5 bases remained unmatched. The CDR3 is made up of 13 amino acids. The germline gives CDR1 SGHVS, CDR2 FQNEAQ. CDR3 nucleotides: TGTGCCAGCAGCTTTGACAGGGGTGAGGGCTACACCTTC. Protein sequence: CASSFDRGEGYTF.

The genes are TRBV12-5 and TRBJ1-2; D is uncertain. Germline loops: CDR1 LGHNT, CDR2 FRNRAP. Deletions cut 1 base from V and 1 base from J, with 10 bases between. The CDR3 length is 15 residues. The chain's CDR3 is CASGLAGGSNYGYTF. The CDR3 DNA is TGTGCTAGTGGTTTGGCGGGAGGCAGTAACTATGGCTACACCTTC.

With regard to this clone: One end of the junction fails to match germline, which may point to a read error. The sample contains more than one DNA sequence encoding this CDR3. The chain uses TRBV30 and TRBJ2-7; tentatively, D is TRBD2 (7 bases). Germline CDR1 is GTSNPN and CDR2 is SVGIG (reference sequence). This CDR3 is 13 amino acids long. The CDR3 region is CAWGRGAGESQYF. The CDR3 nucleotides are TGCGCCTGGGGGAGGGGGGCAGGCGAGTCGCAGTACTTC.

The rearrangement uses TRBV15 and TRBJ1-5; maybe TRBD1 (6 bases). V dropped 1 base and J dropped 7 bases, with 17 bases sitting between them. Germline V gene sequence: CDR1 LNHNV, CDR2 YYDKDF (reference sequence). The CDR3 contains 16 residues. CDR3 region: CATSRGGAGEGQPQHF. The CDR3 nucleotides read TGTGCCACCAGCAGAGGGGGGGCAGGGGAGGGACAGCCCCAGCATTTT.

V is TRBV9 and J is TRBJ1-4; 8 bases match TRBD1. Germline CDR1 reads SGDLS; CDR2 reads YYNGEE. The trim removed 0 bases at V and 8 bases at J, leaving 3 bases unmatched. The CDR3 runs 14 residues. The CDR3 loop reads CASSVGQGNEKLFF. CDR3 DNA sequence: TGTGCCAGCAGCGTAGGACAGGGGAACGAAAAACTGTTTTTT.

V is TRBV10-3 and J is TRBJ1-5; D is perhaps TRBD1 (6 bases). Germline assignment: CDR1 ENHRY and CDR2 SYGVKD. With 4 bases removed from V and 3 bases from J, the gap between germline ends came to 19 bases. The CDR3 has 17 amino acids. The CDR3 reads CAISGGRGGTFNQPQHF. The CDR3 region has the DNA TGTGCCATCAGTGGAGGACGCGGGGGGACATTCAATCAGCCCCAGCATTTT.

The V call is TRBV9, the J call TRBJ1-1, with 7 bases lining up with TRBD1. Germline V CDR1 and CDR2: SGDLS, YYNGEE. The CDR3 is 14 amino acids. V was pared by 2 bases and J by 3 bases, with 4 bases of the junction left unmatched. CDR3 nucleotides: TGTGCCAGCAGCGTGGGGACAGCCTACACTGAAGCTTTCTTT. Encoded protein: CASSVGTAYTEAFF.

The J gene is TRBJ2-7, the V gene TRBV30; D is unclear. There are 13 residues in the CDR3. Trimming shortened V by 6 bases and J by 2 bases, and 14 bases separated the two germline ends. The germline V gene encodes CDR1 GTSNPN and CDR2 SVGIG (reference sequence). The CDR3 is CACRLQGTYEQYF. The CDR3 DNA reads TGTGCCTGTAGACTGCAAGGCACCTACGAGCAGTACTTC.

The table lists this clone with a count of one. V is TRBV2 and J is TRBJ2-5; 11 bases line up with TRBD2. This CDR3 spans 16 amino acids. The V segment lost 10 bases and the J segment 0 bases; nucleotides outside the gene matches: 10. In germline, CDR1 is SNHLY, CDR2 FYNNEI. The CDR3 region is CATPLRLAGNQETQYF. The CDR3 nucleotides are TGTGCCACCCCCCTCCGACTAGCGGGGAACCAAGAGACCCAGTACTTC.

The genes are TRBV9 and TRBJ1-1, with 7 bases aligning to TRBD1. Trimming removed 3 bases from V and 3 bases from J; junction bases left unmatched: 8. The length of the CDR3 is 15 residues. Germline values: CDR1 SGDLS, CDR2 YYNGEE. DNA of the CDR3: TGTGCCAGCAGCGGAGACAGGGTGGAGGACACTGAAGCTTTCTTT. It translates to CASSGDRVEDTEAFF.

This chain uses TRBV6-1 with TRBJ1-2; D possibly corresponds to TRBD1 (5 bases). Germline loops: CDR1 MNHNS, CDR2 SASEGT. This CDR3 is built from 15 residues. V lost 2 bases, J lost 4 bases, and 14 bases lay in between. CDR3 coding DNA: TGTGCCAGCAGTGAAAAGGGCAGGGTTGTCTATGGCTACACCTTC. Translation: CASSEKGRVVYGYTF.

This clone was recorded once. The chain has TRBV27 and TRBJ1-1; 8 nucleotides line up with TRBD1. The CDR3 is 14 amino acids. Germline assignment: CDR1 MNHEY and CDR2 SMNVEV (reference sequence). V lost 3 bases, J lost 1 base, and 1 base stayed unmatched. Here the CDR3 DNA reads TGTGCCAGCAGTTTTCAGGGGGCGAACACTGAAGCTTTCTTT. Amino acid sequence: CASSFQGANTEAFF.

The CDR3 loop reads CASSQDRVPTTEAFF. The CDR3 DNA reads as TGTGCCAGCAGCCAAGACAGGGTCCCGACCACTGAAGCTTTCTTT. The chain couples TRBV4-2 to TRBJ1-1; the D gene is possibly TRBD1 (5 bases). CDR1 LGHNA and CDR2 YNFKEQ come from the germline V gene. The V gene lost 0 bases and the J gene lost 4 bases, with 12 bases spanning the gap. The length of the CDR3 is 15 residues.

The gene calls are TRBV6-1 and TRBJ1-2; 9 bases are a match to TRBD1. Germline V gene data show CDR1 as MNHNS and CDR2 as SASEGT. This CDR3 region has 15 residues. Losses at the gene ends were 1 base for V and 5 bases for J; bases not matched to a gene: 5. This CDR3 reads CASSEGGQGLYGYTF. The DNA for the CDR3 is TGTGCCAGCAGTGAAGGGGGACAGGGACTTTATGGCTACACCTTC.

The chain combines TRBV5-6 with TRBJ2-3, with 8 positions matching TRBD1. The CDR3 runs to 15 residues. Losses at the gene ends were 0 bases for V and 5 bases for J; bases not matched to a gene: 5. CDR1 and CDR2 from the germline V gene are SGHDT and YYEEEE. The DNA for the CDR3 is TGTGCCAGCAGCTTGGAGGACAGGGAAGGAGATACGCAGTATTTT. Translation gives CASSLEDREGDTQYF.

This chain uses TRBV2 with TRBJ1-1; D remains unclear. The V and J ends lost 5 bases and 3 bases respectively, with 7 bases between them. This CDR3 spans 12 amino acids. The germline V gene encodes CDR1 SNHLY and CDR2 FYNNEI. The CDR3 region has the DNA TGTGCCAGCAGTTCCGGGTACACTGAAGCTTTCTTT. Translating gives CASSSGYTEAFF. Full variable domain (outside the CDR3, taken from reference TRBV2 and TRBJ1-1): EPEVTQTPSHQVTQMGQEVILRCVPISNHLYFYWYRQILGQKVEFLVSFYNNEISEKSEIFDDQFSVERPDGSNFTLKIRSTKLEDSAMYFCASSSGYTEAFFGQGTRLTVV.

The chain links TRBV4-2 to TRBJ2-1, with 8 positions matching TRBD2. This CDR3 region has 20 residues. Germline V lookup: CDR1 LGHNA, CDR2 YNFKEQ. The V gene end was trimmed by 4 bases and the J gene end by 7 bases; junction bases not matched to a gene: 24. The CDR3 loop reads CASSLSLSSGGIAARNEQFF. The CDR3 DNA sequence: TGTGCCAGCAGCCTTTCCCTCTCAAGCGGGGGCATAGCCGCGCGGAATGAGCAGTTCTTC.

The genes are TRBV23-1 and TRBJ2-7; TRBD2 might be the D (6 bases). TRBV23-1 is sorted into the ORF group, with uncertain function. The CDR3 covers 14 residues. Trimming left V 5 bases short and J 0 bases short, with 11 bases between. CDR3 loop: CASSEQEGSYEQYF. The CDR3 region has the DNA TGCGCCAGCAGTGAACAGGAGGGCTCCTACGAGCAGTACTTC.

The V call is TRBV7-2, the J call TRBJ1-4; TRBD1 might be the D (5 bases). CDR1 SGHTA and CDR2 FQGNSA come from the germline V gene. This CDR3 is built from 13 residues. Trimming took 3 bases from V and 13 from J, leaving 15 bases between them. The chain's CDR3 is CASSLEALGGLFF. The CDR3 coding sequence is TGTGCCAGCAGCTTGGAAGCCTTGGGGGGACTGTTTTTT.

The chain couples TRBV6-5 to TRBJ1-2; D is uncertain. The CDR3 contains 13 residues. V lost 2 bases and J 8 bases, leaving 12 bases between the germline ends. Germline V gives CDR1 MNHEY, CDR2 SVGAGI. CDR3 in DNA: TGTGCCAGCAGTTACCAAGGACTTGGGGGCTACACCTTC. Residues: CASSYQGLGGYTF.

The rearrangement joins TRBV19 to TRBJ1-1; TRBD1 might be the D (5 bases). CDR1 is LNHDA and CDR2 is SQIVND in the germline V gene (reference sequence). With 4 bases removed from V and 6 bases from J, the gap between germline ends came to 12 bases. The CDR3 covers 13 residues. CDR3 bases: TGTGCCAGTAGTACCGGGGGGGGTTCTGAAGCTTTCTTT. It translates to CASSTGGGSEAFF.